Sequencing of this T cell receptor (beta chain) was carried out in a study of T-cell reconstitution after alpha-beta-depleted transplantation in children. The CDR3 is 13 amino acids. Germline values: CDR1 SGHRS, CDR2 YFSETQ. The germline V and J ends were trimmed by 4 bases and 6 bases, with 13 bases remaining between them. Unique molecular identifiers tagged the TCRbeta library. Each CDR3 protein is one row after TCRdb ran MiXCR on the PCR reads. This table has about 58,000 distinct CDR3 sequences, about 40% appearing once. The source of this sequence is a male patient younger than 18 who had a stem cell transplant for acute lymphoblastic leukemia, so the T cells may come from the graft donor. The sequenced sample was PBMCs, mostly from graft donor cells, obtained 360 days after TCRalphabeta/CD19-depleted stem cell transplant. The chain joins TRBV5-1 to TRBJ2-5; D uncertain. The DNA for the CDR3 is TGCGCCAGCAGCCCGAACCTTGGGCAGACCCAGTACTTC. Protein product: CASSPNLGQTQYF.